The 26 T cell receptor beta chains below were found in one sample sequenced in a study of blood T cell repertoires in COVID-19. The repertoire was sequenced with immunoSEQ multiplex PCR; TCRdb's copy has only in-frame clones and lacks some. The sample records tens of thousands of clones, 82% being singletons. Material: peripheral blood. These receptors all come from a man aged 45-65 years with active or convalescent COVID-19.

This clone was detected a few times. CDR3 protein: CASSFDSGGGGTEAFF. In DNA form, the CDR3 reads TGTGCCAGCAGCTTTGACTCAGGGGGTGGGGGTACTGAAGCTTTCTTT. V usage is TRBV7-2 and J usage is TRBJ1-1, with 7 positions matching TRBD1. The CDR3 runs to 16 residues. The V gene end was trimmed by 3 bases and the J gene end by 5 bases; junction bases not matched to a gene: 12. Germline loops: CDR1 SGHTA, CDR2 FQGNSA.

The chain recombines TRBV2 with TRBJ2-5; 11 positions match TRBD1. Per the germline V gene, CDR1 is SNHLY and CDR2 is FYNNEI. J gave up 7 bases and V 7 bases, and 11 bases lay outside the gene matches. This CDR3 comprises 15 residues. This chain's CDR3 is CASTRDRGTVGTQYF. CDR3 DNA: TGTGCCAGCACCAGGGACAGGGGGACCGTGGGGACCCAGTACTTC.

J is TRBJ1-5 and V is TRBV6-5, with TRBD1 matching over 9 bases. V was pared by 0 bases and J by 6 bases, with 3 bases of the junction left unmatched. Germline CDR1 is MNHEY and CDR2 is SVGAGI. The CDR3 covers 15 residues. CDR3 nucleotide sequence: TGTGCCAGCAGTTACTCGGACAGGGGAGGTCAGCCCCAGCATTTT. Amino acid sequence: CASSYSDRGGQPQHF.

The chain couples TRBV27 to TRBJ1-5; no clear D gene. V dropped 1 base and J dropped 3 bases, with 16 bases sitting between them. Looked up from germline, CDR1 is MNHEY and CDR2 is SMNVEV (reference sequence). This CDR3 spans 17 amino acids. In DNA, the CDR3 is TGTGCCAGCAGTTTATATTCCAACAGAGATTCCAATCAGCCCCAGCATTTT. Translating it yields CASSLYSNRDSNQPQHF.

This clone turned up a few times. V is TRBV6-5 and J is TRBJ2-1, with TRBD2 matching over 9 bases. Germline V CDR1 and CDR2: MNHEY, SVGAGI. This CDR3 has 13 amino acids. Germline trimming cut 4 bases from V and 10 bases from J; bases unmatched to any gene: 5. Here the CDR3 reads CASSSLTSGEQFF. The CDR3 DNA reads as TGTGCCAGCAGTTCCCTGACTAGCGGCGAGCAGTTCTTC.

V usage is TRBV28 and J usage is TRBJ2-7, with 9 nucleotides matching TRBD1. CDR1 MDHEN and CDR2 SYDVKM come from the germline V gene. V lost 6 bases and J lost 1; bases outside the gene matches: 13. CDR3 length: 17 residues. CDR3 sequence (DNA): TGTGCCAGCAGCATTATCGCCCGGGACAGGGCATCCTACGAGCAGTACTTC. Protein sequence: CASSIIARDRASYEQYF.

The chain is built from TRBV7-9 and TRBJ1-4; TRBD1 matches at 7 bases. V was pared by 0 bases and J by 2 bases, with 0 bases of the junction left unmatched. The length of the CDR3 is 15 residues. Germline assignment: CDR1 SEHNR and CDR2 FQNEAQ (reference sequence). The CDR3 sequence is CASSLAGQTNEKLFF. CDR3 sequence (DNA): TGTGCCAGCAGCTTAGCGGGACAGACTAATGAAAAACTGTTTTTT.

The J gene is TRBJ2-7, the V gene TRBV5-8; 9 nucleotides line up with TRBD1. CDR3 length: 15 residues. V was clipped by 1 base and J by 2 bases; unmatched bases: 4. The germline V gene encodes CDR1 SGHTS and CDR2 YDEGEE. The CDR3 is CASSLFGTGPYEQYV. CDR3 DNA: TGTGCCAGCAGCTTGTTTGGGACAGGGCCCTACGAGCAGTACGTC.

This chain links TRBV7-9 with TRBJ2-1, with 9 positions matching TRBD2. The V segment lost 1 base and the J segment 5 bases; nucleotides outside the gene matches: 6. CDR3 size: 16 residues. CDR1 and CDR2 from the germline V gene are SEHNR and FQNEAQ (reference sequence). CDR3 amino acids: CASSLVGGGANNEQFF. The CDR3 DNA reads TGTGCCAGCAGCTTAGTCGGCGGGGGGGCCAACAATGAGCAGTTCTTC.

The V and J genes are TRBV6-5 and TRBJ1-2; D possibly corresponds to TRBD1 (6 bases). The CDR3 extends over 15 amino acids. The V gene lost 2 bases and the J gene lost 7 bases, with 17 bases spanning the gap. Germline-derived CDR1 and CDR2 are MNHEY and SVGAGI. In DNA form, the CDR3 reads TGTGCCAGCAGTTACCCAGGGACAACGAGTGGTGGCTACACCTTC. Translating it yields CASSYPGTTSGGYTF.

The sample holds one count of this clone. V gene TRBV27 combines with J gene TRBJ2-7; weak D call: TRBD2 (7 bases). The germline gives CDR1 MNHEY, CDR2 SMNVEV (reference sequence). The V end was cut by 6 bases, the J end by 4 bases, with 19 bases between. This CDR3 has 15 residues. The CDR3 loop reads CASSLGGGPGYEQYF. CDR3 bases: TGTGCCAGCAGCCTAGGGGGGGGGCCCGGGTACGAGCAGTACTTC.

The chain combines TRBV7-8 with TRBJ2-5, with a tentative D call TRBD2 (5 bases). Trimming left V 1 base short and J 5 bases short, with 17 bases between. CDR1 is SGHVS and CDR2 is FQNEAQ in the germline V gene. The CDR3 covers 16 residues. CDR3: CASSLVIDDRRETQYF. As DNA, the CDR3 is TGTGCCAGCAGCTTAGTGATCGATGACCGGAGGGAGACCCAGTACTTC.

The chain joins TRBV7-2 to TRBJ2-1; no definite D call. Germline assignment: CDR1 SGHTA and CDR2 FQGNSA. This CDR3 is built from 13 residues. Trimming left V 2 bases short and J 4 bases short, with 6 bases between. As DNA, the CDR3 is TGTGCCAGCAGCTTACAGGTTTACAATGAGCAGTTCTTC. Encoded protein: CASSLQVYNEQFF. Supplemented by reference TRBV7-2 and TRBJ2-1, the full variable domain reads GAGVSQSPSNKVTEKGKDVELRCDPISGHTALYWYRQSLGQGLEFLIYFQGNSAPDKSGLPSDRFSAERTGGSVSTLTIQRTQQEDSAVYLCASSLQVYNEQFFGPGTRLTVL.

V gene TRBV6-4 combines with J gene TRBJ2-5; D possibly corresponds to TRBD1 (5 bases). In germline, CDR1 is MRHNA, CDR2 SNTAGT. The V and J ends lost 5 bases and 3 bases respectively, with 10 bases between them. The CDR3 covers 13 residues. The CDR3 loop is CASSRTREETQYF. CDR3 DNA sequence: TGTGCCAGCAGTCGAACCAGGGAAGAGACCCAGTACTTC.

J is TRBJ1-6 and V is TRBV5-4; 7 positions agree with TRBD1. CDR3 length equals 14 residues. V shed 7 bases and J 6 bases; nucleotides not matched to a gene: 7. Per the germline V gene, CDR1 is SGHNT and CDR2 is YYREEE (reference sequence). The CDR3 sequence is CASYSQGSNSPLHF. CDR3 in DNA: TGTGCCAGCTATTCACAGGGGAGTAATTCACCCCTCCACTTT.

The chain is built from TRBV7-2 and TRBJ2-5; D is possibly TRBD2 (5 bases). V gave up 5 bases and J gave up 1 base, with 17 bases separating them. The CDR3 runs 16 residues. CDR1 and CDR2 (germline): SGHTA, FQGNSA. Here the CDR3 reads CASSKSQVEAQETQYF. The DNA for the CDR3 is TGTGCCAGCAGCAAATCCCAAGTGGAGGCCCAAGAGACCCAGTACTTC.

CDR3 DNA: TGTGCCAGCAGCCCGACAGGGGGCGCGGGCAATGAGCAGTTCTTC. Its protein product is CASSPTGGAGNEQFF. This chain connects TRBV7-7 to TRBJ2-1; TRBD1 matches 10 bases. V gave up 5 bases and J gave up 6 bases; unmatched junction bases: 7. Germline lookup yields CDR1 SSHAT and CDR2 FNYEAQ (reference sequence). The CDR3 runs to 15 residues.

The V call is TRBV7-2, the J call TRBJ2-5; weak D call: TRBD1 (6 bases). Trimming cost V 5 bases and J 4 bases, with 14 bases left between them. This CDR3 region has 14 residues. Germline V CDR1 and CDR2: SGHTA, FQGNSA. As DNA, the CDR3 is TGTGCCAGCAGCCCAGGGACATTAGGAGAGACCCAGTACTTC. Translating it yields CASSPGTLGETQYF.

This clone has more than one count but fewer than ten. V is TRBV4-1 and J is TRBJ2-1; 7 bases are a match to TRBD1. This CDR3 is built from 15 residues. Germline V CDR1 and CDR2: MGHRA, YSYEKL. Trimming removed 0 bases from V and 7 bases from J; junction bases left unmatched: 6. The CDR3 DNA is TGCGCCAGCAGCCAAGATAAGGGGGCGAAAAATGAGCAGTTCTTC. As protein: CASSQDKGAKNEQFF.

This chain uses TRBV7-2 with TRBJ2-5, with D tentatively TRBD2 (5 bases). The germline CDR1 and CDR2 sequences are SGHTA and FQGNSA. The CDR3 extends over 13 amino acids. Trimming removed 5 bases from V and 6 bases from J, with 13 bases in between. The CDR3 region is CASSLGLGKTQYF. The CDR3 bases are TGTGCCAGCAGCCTCGGACTGGGGAAGACCCAGTACTTC.

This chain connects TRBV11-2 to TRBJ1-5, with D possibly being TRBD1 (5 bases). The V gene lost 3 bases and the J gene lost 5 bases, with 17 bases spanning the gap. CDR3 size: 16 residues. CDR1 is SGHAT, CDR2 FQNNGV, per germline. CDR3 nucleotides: TGTGCCAGCAGCTTCGGGGGTGTGCGGGGGGATCAGCCCCAGCATTTT. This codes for CASSFGGVRGDQPQHF.

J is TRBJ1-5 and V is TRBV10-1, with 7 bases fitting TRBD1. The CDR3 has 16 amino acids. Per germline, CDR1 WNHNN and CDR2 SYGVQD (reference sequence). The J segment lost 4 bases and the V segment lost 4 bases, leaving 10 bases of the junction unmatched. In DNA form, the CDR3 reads TGCGCCAGCAGTGTAGGGGGCCCACGCTTGAATCAGCCCCAGCATTTT. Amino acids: CASSVGGPRLNQPQHF.

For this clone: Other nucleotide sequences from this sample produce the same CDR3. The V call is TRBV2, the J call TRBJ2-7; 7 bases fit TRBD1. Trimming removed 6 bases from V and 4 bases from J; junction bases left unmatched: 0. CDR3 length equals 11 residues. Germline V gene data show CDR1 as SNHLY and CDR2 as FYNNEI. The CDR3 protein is CASRQGYEQYF. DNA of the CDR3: TGTGCCAGCAGACAGGGGTACGAGCAGTACTTC.

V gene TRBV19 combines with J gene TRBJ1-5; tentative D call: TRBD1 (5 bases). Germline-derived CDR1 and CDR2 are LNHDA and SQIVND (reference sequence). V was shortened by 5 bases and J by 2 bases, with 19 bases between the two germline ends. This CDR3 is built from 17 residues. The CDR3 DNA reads TGTGCCAGTAGTTCACGACAGTACCCCCTCGGCAATCAGCCCCAGCATTTT. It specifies CASSSRQYPLGNQPQHF.

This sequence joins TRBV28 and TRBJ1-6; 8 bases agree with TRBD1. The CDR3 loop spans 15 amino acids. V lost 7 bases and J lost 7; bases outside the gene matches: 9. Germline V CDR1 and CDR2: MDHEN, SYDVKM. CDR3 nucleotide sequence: TGTGCCAGCACCGATGGACAGGGTAGGAATTCACCCCTCCACTTT. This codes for CASTDGQGRNSPLHF.

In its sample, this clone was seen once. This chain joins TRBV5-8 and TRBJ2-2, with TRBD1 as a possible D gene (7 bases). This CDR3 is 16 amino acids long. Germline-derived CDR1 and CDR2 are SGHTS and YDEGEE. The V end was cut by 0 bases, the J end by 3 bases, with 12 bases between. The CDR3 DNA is TGTGCCAGCAGCTTGGTGGCAGGGGGGTACACCGGGGAGCTGTTTTTT. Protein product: CASSLVAGGYTGELFF.